The present entry profiles one T cell receptor (beta chain) with its context. MiXCR, applied by TCRdb to the 5' RACE reads, yields one record per CDR3 protein. The top ten clones hold roughly 7% of a sample with around 88,000 distinct CDR3 sequences, 13% to 15% of them seen once. The CDR3 loop spans 15 amino acids. V was shortened by 6 bases and J by 1 base, with 13 bases between the two germline ends. Per the germline V gene, CDR1 is SGHAT and CDR2 is FQNNGV. This sample is drawn from a study of early T cells in non-severe SARS-CoV-2 infection. Study overall: Sequencing of bulk RNA from unsorted whole blood was done, without chain pairing.

The chain carries TRBV11-2 and TRBJ1-5; tentative D call: TRBD1 (5 bases). The origin of this receptor is an adult who was a healthcare worker with PCR-confirmed SARS-CoV-2 infection or an uninfected control (not recorded which). Sequenced input: whole blood. CDR3 loop: CASRLNWGSNQPQHF. Here the CDR3 DNA reads TGTGCCAGCAGACTCAATTGGGGGAGCAATCAGCCCCAGCATTTT.